The source of this TCR beta chain is a study of PD-L1 blockade in urothelial cancer. Study-level background: Each patient had 0 to 3 earlier chemotherapy regimens. Reported median T cell count for blood samples was 110,000 to 150,000.

TCRdb's copy holds only in-frame clones and misses some; the assay was immunoSEQ multiplex PCR. Of 40,000 or so clones listed, roughly four fifths were seen once; the top ten hold under 8%. Germline V gives CDR1 LNHDA, CDR2 SQIVND (reference sequence). Trimming removed 8 bases from V and 0 bases from J, with 11 bases in between. The CDR3 sequence is 14 residues long. Time point specified: pretreatment peripheral blood. The genes are TRBV19 and TRBJ1-3; D remains ambiguous. Sequenced here: PBMCs, sampled around atezolizumab (anti-PD-L1) treatment. The receptor's source is a man aged 55 to 69 with urothelial cancer. The CDR3 DNA is TGTGCCAGTTCTGGGGAGTTCTCTGGAAACACCATATATTTT. As protein: CASSGEFSGNTIYF.